This T cell receptor (beta chain) emerged from a study of blood T cell repertoires in COVID-19. Losses at the gene ends were 0 bases for V and 3 bases for J; bases not matched to a gene: 9. The CDR3 totals 17 residues. The germline CDR1 and CDR2 sequences are SEHNR and FQNEAQ (reference sequence). In the authors' workflow: Scientists estimated how many nucleated cells there were by amplifying reference gene primers. The data were produced by immunoSEQ multiplex PCR, yet TCRdb's version contains in-frame clones alone and is incomplete. D and trimming come from the DNA, and the V and J calls and clone size come from that table. The table shows about 160,000 clones, with around 92% occurring only once.

The sequenced sample consisted of peripheral blood. The receptor was isolated from a man between 60 and 70 years old with acute or convalescent COVID-19. The rearrangement joins TRBV7-9 to TRBJ2-7, with 9 bases fitting TRBD1. CDR3 loop: CASSLARGTGTDYEQYF. Here the CDR3 DNA reads TGTGCCAGCAGCTTAGCGAGAGGGACAGGGACGGACTACGAGCAGTACTTC.